This TCR beta chain was documented in a study of tumor-infiltrating lymphocytes in glioblastoma multiforme. As regards this clonotype: Its cognate antigen is unknown. It is likely a read error, because the conserved phenylalanine at the end of the CDR3 is missing.

Multiple V-beta primers and a C-beta primer amplified TCRB from RNA. TCRB-specific cDNA synthesis used 0.4 to 0.65 ug of total RNA. MiXCR, run by TCRdb on the multiplex PCR reads, gives a single entry per CDR3 protein. This sample has roughly 10,000 distinct CDR3 sequences, with approximately 75% found just once. Study conclusions and caveats: RNA-based TCR sequencing may distort clone frequencies, since cells carry unequal TCR transcript numbers.

The germline CDR1 and CDR2 sequences are SGHAT and FQDESV (reference sequence). CDR3 length equals 20 residues. The J segment lost 5 bases and the V segment lost 3 bases, leaving 24 bases of the junction unmatched. This clonotype originated in a male donor with glioblastoma. The chain uses TRBV11-1 and TRBJ2-5; 7 positions match TRBD2. Sequenced sample: brain tumor tissue. The CDR3: CASSLTPFDRGPTSQETQYS. The DNA of the CDR3 is TGTGCCAGCAGCTTGACCCCTTTTGATCGGGGACCGACTAGCCAGGAGACCCAGTACTCC.